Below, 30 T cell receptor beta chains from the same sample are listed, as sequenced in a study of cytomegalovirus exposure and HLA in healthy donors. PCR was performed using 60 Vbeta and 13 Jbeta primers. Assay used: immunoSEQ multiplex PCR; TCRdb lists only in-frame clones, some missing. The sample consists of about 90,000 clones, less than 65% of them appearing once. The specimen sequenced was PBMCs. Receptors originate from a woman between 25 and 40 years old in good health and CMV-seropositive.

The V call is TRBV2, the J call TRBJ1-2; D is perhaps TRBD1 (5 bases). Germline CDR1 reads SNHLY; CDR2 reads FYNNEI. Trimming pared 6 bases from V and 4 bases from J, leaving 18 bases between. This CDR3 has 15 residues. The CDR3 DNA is TGTGCCAGCAGGAGGAAAGGGGAGGGCCCCTATGGCTACACCTTC. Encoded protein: CASRRKGEGPYGYTF.

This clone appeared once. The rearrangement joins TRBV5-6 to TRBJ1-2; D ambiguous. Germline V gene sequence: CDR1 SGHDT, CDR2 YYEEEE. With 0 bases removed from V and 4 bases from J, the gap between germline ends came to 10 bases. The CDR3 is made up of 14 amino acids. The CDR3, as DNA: TGTGCCAGCAGCTTGGCCGAGGTGACCTATGGCTACACCTTC. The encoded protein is CASSLAEVTYGYTF.

This chain's CDR3 is CASRPGLGMNTEAFF. CDR3 coding DNA: TGTGCCAGCAGGCCGGGGTTGGGGATGAACACTGAAGCTTTCTTT. The rearrangement joins TRBV2 to TRBJ1-1; D is ambiguous. The CDR3 is made up of 15 amino acids. Germline V lookup: CDR1 SNHLY, CDR2 FYNNEI. Trimming removed 6 bases from V and 0 bases from J, with 14 bases in between.

CDR3: CASSPNNEQFF. The CDR3 DNA is TGTGCCAGCAGCCCAAACAATGAGCAGTTCTTC. The V and J genes are TRBV6-5 and TRBJ2-1; the D is unclear. This CDR3 spans 11 amino acids. Germline assignment: CDR1 MNHEY and CDR2 SVGAGI. The ends were cut back, 6 bases at V and 5 bases at J, with 5 bases in the middle.

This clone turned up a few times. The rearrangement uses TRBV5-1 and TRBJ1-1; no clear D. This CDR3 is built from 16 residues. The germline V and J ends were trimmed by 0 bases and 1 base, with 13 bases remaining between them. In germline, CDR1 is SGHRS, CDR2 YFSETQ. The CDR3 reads CASSLVARMENTEAFF. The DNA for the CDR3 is TGCGCCAGCAGCTTGGTTGCCAGGATGGAGAACACTGAAGCTTTCTTT.

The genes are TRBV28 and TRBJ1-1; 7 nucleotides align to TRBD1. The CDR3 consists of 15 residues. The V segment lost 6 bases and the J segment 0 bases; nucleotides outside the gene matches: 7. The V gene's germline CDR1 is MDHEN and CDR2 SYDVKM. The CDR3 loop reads CASRPRGQMNTEAFF. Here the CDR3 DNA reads TGTGCCAGCAGGCCTCGGGGACAGATGAACACTGAAGCTTTCTTT.

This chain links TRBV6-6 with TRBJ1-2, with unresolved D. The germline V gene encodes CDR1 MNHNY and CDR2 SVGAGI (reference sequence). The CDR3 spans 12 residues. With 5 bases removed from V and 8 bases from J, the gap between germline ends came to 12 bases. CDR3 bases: TGTGCCAGCAGTCAATTCGGGGAGGGCTACACCTTC. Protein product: CASSQFGEGYTF.

Written as DNA, the CDR3 is TGTGCCACCAGCAGAGGCGGGGGGGCACCCCTCCACTTT. Translation gives CATSRGGGAPLHF. The chain uses TRBV15 and TRBJ1-6; TRBD1 is a possible D gene (5 bases). Germline V gene sequence: CDR1 LNHNV, CDR2 YYDKDF (reference sequence). The CDR3 is 13 amino acids. V lost 1 base and J 11 bases, leaving 9 bases between the germline ends.

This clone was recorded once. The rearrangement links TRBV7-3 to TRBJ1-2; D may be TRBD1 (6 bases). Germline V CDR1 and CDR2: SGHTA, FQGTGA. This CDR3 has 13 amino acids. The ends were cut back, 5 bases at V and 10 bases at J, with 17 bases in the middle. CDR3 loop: CASSQTATGSYTF. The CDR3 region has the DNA TGTGCCAGCAGCCAGACCGCTACAGGGTCCTACACCTTC.

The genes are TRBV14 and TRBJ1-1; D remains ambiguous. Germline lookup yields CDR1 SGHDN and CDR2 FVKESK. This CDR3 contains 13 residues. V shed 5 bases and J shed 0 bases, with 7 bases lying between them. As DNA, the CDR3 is TGTGCCAGCAGCATGGGAGTGAACACTGAAGCTTTCTTT. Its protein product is CASSMGVNTEAFF.

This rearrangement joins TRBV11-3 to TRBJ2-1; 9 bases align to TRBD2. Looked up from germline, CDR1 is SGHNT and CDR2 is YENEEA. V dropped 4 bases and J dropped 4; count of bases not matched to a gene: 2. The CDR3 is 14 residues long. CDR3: CASSYSGGYNEQFF. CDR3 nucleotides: TGTGCCAGCAGCTACAGCGGGGGGTACAATGAGCAGTTCTTC.

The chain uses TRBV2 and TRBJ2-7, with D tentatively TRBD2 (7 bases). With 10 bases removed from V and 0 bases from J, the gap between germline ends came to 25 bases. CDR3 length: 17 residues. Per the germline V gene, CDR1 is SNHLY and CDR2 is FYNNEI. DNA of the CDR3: TGTGCCACCGGACCGGGGGCGTGGGGGGGGGCCTCCTACGAGCAGTACTTC. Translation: CATGPGAWGGASYEQYF.

In DNA form, the CDR3 reads TGTGCCAGCAGCGTAGTCCAGGGAAAAACTGAAGCTTTCTTT. Its protein product is CASSVVQGKTEAFF. This rearrangement joins TRBV9 to TRBJ1-1, with D maybe TRBD1 (5 bases). CDR1 is SGDLS, CDR2 YYNGEE, per germline. The germline V and J ends were trimmed by 0 bases and 5 bases, with 11 bases remaining between them. This CDR3 is 14 amino acids long.

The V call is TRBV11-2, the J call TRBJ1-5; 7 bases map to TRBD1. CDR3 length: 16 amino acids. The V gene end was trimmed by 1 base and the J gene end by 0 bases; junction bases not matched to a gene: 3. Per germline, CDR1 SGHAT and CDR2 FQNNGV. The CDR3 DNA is TGTGCCAGCAGCTTAGCAGGGACAGCTAGCAATCAGCCCCAGCATTTT. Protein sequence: CASSLAGTASNQPQHF.

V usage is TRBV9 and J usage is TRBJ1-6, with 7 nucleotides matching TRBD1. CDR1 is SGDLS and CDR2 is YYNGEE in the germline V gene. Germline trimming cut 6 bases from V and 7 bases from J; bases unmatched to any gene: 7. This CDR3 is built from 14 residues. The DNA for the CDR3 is TGTGCCAGCAACCAGGGGGTTCAAAATTCACCCCTCCACTTT. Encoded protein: CASNQGVQNSPLHF. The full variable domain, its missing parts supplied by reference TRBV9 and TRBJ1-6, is DSGVTQTPKHLITATGQRVTLRCSPRSGDLSVYWYQQSLDQGLQFLIQYYNGEERAKGNILERFSAQQFPDLHSELNLSSLELGDSALYFCASNQGVQNSPLHFGNGTRLTVT.

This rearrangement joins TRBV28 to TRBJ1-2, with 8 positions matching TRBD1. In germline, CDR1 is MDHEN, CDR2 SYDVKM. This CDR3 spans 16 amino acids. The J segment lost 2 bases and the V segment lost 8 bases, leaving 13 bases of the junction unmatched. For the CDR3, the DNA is TGTGCCAGCTCCGTCCCGGACAGGGCGATCAACTATGGCTACACCTTC. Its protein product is CASSVPDRAINYGYTF.

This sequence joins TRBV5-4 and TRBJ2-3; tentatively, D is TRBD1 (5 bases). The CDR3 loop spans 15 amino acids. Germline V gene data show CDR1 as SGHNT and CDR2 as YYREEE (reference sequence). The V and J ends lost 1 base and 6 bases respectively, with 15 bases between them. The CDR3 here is CASSLSGIPWDTQYF. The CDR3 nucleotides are TGTGCCAGCAGCTTGTCAGGGATCCCCTGGGATACGCAGTATTTT.

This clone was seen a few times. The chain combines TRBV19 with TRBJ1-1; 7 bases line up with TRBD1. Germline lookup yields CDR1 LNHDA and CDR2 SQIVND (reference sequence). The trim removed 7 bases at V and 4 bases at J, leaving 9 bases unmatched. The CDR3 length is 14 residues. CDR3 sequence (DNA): TGTGCCAGTAACTTCAGGGGGGCGCGCACTGAAGCTTTCTTT. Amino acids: CASNFRGARTEAFF.

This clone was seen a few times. CDR3 loop: CASSQKRGSYNEQFF. As DNA, the CDR3 is TGTGCCAGCAGCCAAAAGAGAGGGTCCTACAATGAGCAGTTCTTC. The chain couples TRBV7-2 to TRBJ2-1; weak D call: TRBD2 (5 bases). Trimming left V 5 bases short and J 1 base short, with 12 bases between. The CDR3 length is 15 residues. Germline-derived CDR1 and CDR2 are SGHTA and FQGNSA.

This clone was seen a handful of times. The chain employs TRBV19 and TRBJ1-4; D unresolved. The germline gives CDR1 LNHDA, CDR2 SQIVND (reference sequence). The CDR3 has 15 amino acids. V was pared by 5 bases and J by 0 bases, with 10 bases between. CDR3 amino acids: CASSVSVSTNEKLFF. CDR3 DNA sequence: TGTGCCAGTAGTGTTAGTGTATCAACTAATGAAAAACTGTTTTTT.

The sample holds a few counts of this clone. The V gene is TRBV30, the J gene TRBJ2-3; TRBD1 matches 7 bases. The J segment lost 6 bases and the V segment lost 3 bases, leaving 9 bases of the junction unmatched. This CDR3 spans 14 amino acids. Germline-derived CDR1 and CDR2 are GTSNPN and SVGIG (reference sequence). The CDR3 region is CAWSISGGDDTQYF. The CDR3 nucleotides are TGTGCCTGGAGCATATCAGGGGGAGATGATACGCAGTATTTT.

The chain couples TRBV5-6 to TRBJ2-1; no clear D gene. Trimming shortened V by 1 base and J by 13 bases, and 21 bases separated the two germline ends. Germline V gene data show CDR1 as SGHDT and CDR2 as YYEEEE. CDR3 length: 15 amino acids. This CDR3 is CASSLRQEPILTQFF. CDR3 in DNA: TGTGCCAGCAGCTTGAGGCAGGAACCGATCCTAACTCAGTTCTTC.

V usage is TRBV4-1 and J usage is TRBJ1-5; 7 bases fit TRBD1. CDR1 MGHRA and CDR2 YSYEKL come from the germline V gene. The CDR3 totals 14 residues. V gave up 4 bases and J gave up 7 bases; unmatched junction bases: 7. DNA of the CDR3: TGCGCCAGCAGCCCCCGACAGGGCGGACAGCCCCAGCATTTT. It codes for CASSPRQGGQPQHF.

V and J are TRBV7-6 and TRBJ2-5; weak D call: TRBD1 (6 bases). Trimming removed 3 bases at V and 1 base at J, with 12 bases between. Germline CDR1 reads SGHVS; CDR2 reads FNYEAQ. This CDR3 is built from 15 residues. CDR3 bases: TGTGCCAGCAGCTTGAATTCAGGGGCCCAAGAGACCCAGTACTTC. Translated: CASSLNSGAQETQYF.

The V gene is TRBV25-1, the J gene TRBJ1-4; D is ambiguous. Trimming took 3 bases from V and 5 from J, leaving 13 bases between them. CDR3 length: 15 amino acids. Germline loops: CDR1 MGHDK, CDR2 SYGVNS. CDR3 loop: CASSEGGRRNEKLFF. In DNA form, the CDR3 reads TGTGCCAGCAGTGAGGGCGGCAGGAGGAATGAAAAACTGTTTTTT.

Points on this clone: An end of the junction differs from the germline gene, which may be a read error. The CDR3 DNA is TGCGCCAGCAGCCAAGATGCGGCCAGACCCTATGGCTACCCCTTC. This translates into CASSQDAARPYGYPF. The gene calls are TRBV4-1 and TRBJ1-2; D remains unclear. CDR3 length: 15 amino acids. The V gene's germline CDR1 is MGHRA and CDR2 YSYEKL.

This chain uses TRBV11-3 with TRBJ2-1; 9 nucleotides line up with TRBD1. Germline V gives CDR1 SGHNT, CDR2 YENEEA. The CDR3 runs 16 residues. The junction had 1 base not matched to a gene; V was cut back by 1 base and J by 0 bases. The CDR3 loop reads CASSLVQGASYNEQFF. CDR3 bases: TGTGCCAGCAGCTTAGTACAGGGGGCCTCCTACAATGAGCAGTTCTTC.

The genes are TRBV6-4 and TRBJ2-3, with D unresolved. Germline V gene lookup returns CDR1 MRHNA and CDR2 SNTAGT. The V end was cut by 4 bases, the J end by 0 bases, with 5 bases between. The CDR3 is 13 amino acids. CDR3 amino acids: CASSAGSTDTQYF. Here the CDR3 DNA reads TGTGCCAGCAGTGCCGGTAGCACAGATACGCAGTATTTT.

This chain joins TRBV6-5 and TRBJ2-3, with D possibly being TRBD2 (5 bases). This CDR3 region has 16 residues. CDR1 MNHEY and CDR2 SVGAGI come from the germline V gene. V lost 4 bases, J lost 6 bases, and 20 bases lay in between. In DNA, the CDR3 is TGTGCCAGCAGTTCCCGGGAAAGGGCCGTCAGGGATACGCAGTATTTT. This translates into CASSSRERAVRDTQYF.

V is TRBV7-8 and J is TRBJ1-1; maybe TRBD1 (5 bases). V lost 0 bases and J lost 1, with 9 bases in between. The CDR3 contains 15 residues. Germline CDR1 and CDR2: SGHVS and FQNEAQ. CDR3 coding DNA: TGTGCCAGCAGCTTAGCGCAGGGAACGAACACTGAAGCTTTCTTT. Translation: CASSLAQGTNTEAFF.